This TCR beta chain was identified during a study of cytomegalovirus exposure and HLA in healthy donors. V was pared by 6 bases and J by 4 bases, with 9 bases between. The CDR3 sequence is 12 residues long. Germline loops: CDR1 LNHDA, CDR2 SQIVND (reference sequence). PCR involved 60 Vbeta and 13 Jbeta primers. Some clones are missing from TCRdb's copy, which holds only in-frame ones; the method was immunoSEQ multiplex PCR. The data contain some 150,000 clones, over 60% of them singletons. The chain is built from TRBV19 and TRBJ1-2; D not resolved. This clonotype was sampled from a woman between 25 and 40 years old in good health and CMV-seronegative. Sequences were obtained from PBMCs. CDR3 DNA sequence: TGTGCCAGTAGCAACAAGATCTATGGCTACACCTTC. Translation gives CASSNKIYGYTF.